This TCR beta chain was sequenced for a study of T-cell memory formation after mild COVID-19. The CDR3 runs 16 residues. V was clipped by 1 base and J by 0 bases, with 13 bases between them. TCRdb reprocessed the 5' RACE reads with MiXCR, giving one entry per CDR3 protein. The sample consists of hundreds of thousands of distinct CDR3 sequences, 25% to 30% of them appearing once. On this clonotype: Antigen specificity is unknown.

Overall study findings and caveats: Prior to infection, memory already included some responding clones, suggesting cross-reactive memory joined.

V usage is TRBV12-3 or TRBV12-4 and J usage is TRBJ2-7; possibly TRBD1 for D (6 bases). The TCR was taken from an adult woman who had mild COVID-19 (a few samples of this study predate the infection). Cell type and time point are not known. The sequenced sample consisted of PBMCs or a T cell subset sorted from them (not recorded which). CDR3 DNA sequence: TGTGCCAGCAGTTTAGGCGCCAGGGGAAGCTCCTACGAGCAGTACTTC. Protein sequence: CASSLGARGSSYEQYF.